This T cell receptor (beta chain) originates from a study of T cell changes during pregnancy in multiple sclerosis. Profiling relied on immunoSEQ multiplex PCR, and the TCRdb table lists in-frame clones only, not all of them. The sample has 30,000 to 50,000 clones; 90% are singletons. V shed 4 bases and J shed 2 bases, with 11 bases lying between them. This CDR3 is built from 14 residues. Germline values: CDR1 LGHNA, CDR2 YNFKEQ. This TCR came from a female donor in good health, enrolled as a control in a pregnancy study. The sample in question was CD4+ T cells from peripheral blood mononuclear cells, obtained in the first trimester of pregnancy. V and J are TRBV4-2 and TRBJ1-2; no firm D call. CDR3 sequence: CASSPEPSNYGYTF. The CDR3 nucleotides read TGTGCCAGCAGCCCCGAGCCCTCAAACTATGGCTACACCTTC.